Below are 8 T cell receptor beta chains sequenced from a single sample in a study of cytomegalovirus exposure and HLA in healthy donors. PCR used 60 Vbeta primers and 13 Jbeta primers. Assay used: immunoSEQ multiplex PCR; TCRdb lists only in-frame clones, some missing. The sample yields under 85,000 clones, 76% seen once. Input material: PBMCs. Every receptor here comes from a man aged 18 to 30 in good health and CMV-seronegative.

The chain couples TRBV10-3 to TRBJ2-5; D is uncertain. TRBJ2-7 explains the end of the DNA better; the J call may be wrong. The CDR3 covers 13 residues. CDR1 and CDR2 from the germline V gene are ENHRY and SYGVKD. DNA of the CDR3: TGTGCCATCAACAGTCCGAGCTCCTACGAGCAGTACTTC. Translated, it gives CAINSPSSYEQYF.

The chain couples TRBV7-9 to TRBJ2-7; unclear D gene. The CDR3 extends over 12 amino acids. V was cut by 0 bases and J by 5 bases, with 5 bases left in between. Per the germline V gene, CDR1 is SEHNR and CDR2 is FQNEAQ (reference sequence). The DNA for the CDR3 is TGTGCCAGCAGCTTAGCTTCAGACGAGCAGTACTTC. It is translated as CASSLASDEQYF.

This clone was observed a few times. The chain carries TRBV9 and TRBJ1-1, with 8 bases identical to TRBD1. CDR1 and CDR2 from the germline V gene are SGDLS and YYNGEE. This CDR3 is 14 amino acids long. V shed 5 bases and J 10 bases; nucleotides not matched to a gene: 13. DNA for the CDR3: TGTGCCAGCAGGGATTTGGGGGACACAGGGGGAGCTTTCTTT. Translation gives CASRDLGDTGGAFF. Using reference TRBV9 and TRBJ1-1 for the parts outside the CDR3, the full variable domain is DSGVTQTPKHLITATGQRVTLRCSPRSGDLSVYWYQQSLDQGLQFLIQYYNGEERAKGNILERFSAQQFPDLHSELNLSSLELGDSALYFCASRDLGDTGGAFFGQGTRLTVV.

The rearrangement joins TRBV9 to TRBJ1-2, with 9 bases matching TRBD1. This CDR3 spans 14 amino acids. Germline V gives CDR1 SGDLS, CDR2 YYNGEE. With 0 bases clipped from V and 3 bases from J, the junction kept 0 bases outside the gene matches. CDR3 sequence (DNA): TGTGCCAGCAGCGTAGGGACAGGGGACTATGGCTACACCTTC. As protein: CASSVGTGDYGYTF.

The rearrangement joins TRBV6-5 to TRBJ1-2; TRBD1 is a possible D gene (5 bases). The V gene lost 4 bases and the J gene lost 4 bases, with 7 bases spanning the gap. The CDR3 length is 12 residues. CDR1 and CDR2 from the germline V gene are MNHEY and SVGAGI. CDR3 in amino acids: CASSWGGYGYTF. For the CDR3, the DNA is TGTGCCAGCAGTTGGGGGGGCTATGGCTACACCTTC.

The rearrangement joins TRBV30 to TRBJ2-1; 11 nucleotides line up with TRBD2. Per the germline V gene, CDR1 is GTSNPN and CDR2 is SVGIG (reference sequence). V trimming: 7 bases; J trimming: 10 bases; junction bases outside the gene matches: 12. This CDR3 is 14 amino acids long. This chain's CDR3 is CALQLAGGLSEQFF. CDR3 nucleotides: TGTGCCTTACAATTAGCGGGGGGGCTCTCGGAGCAGTTCTTC.

The rearrangement links TRBV28 to TRBJ1-5; the D gene is possibly TRBD1 (6 bases). Germline values: CDR1 MDHEN, CDR2 SYDVKM. V gave up 3 bases and J gave up 3 bases, with 18 bases separating them. This CDR3 has 17 residues. The CDR3: CASSFVNTGPNNQPQHF. The CDR3 DNA sequence: TGTGCCAGCAGTTTTGTCAACACAGGGCCGAACAATCAGCCCCAGCATTTT.

This clone was found once. The gene calls are TRBV19 and TRBJ2-4; tentatively, D is TRBD2 (5 bases). In germline, CDR1 is LNHDA, CDR2 SQIVND (reference sequence). The CDR3 consists of 13 residues. V was shortened by 5 bases and J by 7 bases, with 12 bases between the two germline ends. The chain's CDR3 is CASSPAGENIQYF. For the CDR3, the DNA is TGTGCCAGTAGTCCGGCGGGTGAGAACATTCAGTACTTC. Based on the CDR3 plus reference TRBV19 and TRBJ2-4, the full variable domain is DGGITQSPKYLFRKEGQNVTLSCEQNLNHDAMYWYRQDPGQGLRLIYYSQIVNDFQKGDIAEGYSVSREKKESFPLTVTSAQKNPTAFYLCASSPAGENIQYFGAGTRLSVL.